Given below is one T cell receptor beta chain in context. This record belongs to a study of blood T cell repertoires in COVID-19. On the study more broadly: The origin of the acute and convalescent COVID-19 samples was the United States, Italy and Spain. PBMCs, B-cell-depleted T cells, or T cells were the source of the cDNA or gDNA that made up the material.

Up to 2 weeks before entering the study, exposed participants had met a COVID-19 case. Germline lookup yields CDR1 MGHRA and CDR2 YSYEKL. The CDR3 extends over 16 amino acids. The V segment lost 1 base and the J segment 5 bases; nucleotides outside the gene matches: 7. TCRdb keeps only in-frame clones here, not all; method: immunoSEQ multiplex PCR. In the table there are 110,000 to 150,000 clones, approximately 80% of which are singletons. This TCR was sampled from a woman younger than 35 who had been exposed to COVID-19. Sequencing was carried out using PBMCs or T cells enriched from blood (not recorded which). The chain uses TRBV4-1 and TRBJ2-3; TRBD2 matches at 9 bases. CDR3 in DNA: TGCGCCAGCAGCCAAGGTGGGCTAGCGGGAATAGATACGCAGTATTTT. Its protein product is CASSQGGLAGIDTQYF.